The 28 T cell receptor beta chains listed next were all sequenced from one sample in a study of read filtering for tumor transcriptome and immune sequencing. From roughly 390 ng of RNA, a library with molecular barcoded alpha/delta and beta/gamma adaptors was made. In TCRdb, the reads were re-called with MiXCR into one record per CDR3 protein. This sample carries 100,000 to 150,000 distinct CDR3 sequences, 10% to 15% of them seen once, and the ten largest clones take 11%. The sequenced sample consisted of a population of CD138-negative cells sorted from bone marrow. These receptors all stem from a donor at least 40 years old with multiple myeloma.

This clonotype was found many times. The chain joins TRBV19 to TRBJ2-1, with D tentatively TRBD2 (6 bases). The CDR3 is 14 residues long. CDR1 LNHDA and CDR2 SQIVND come from the germline V gene (reference sequence). V was clipped by 7 bases and J by 2 bases, with 12 bases between them. The CDR3: CASTGLNPYNEQFF. The CDR3 DNA follows: TGTGCCAGTACGGGACTCAATCCCTACAATGAGCAGTTCTTC. Supplemented by reference TRBV19 and TRBJ2-1, the full variable domain reads DGGITQSPKYLFRKEGQNVTLSCEQNLNHDAMYWYRQDPGQGLRLIYYSQIVNDFQKGDIAEGYSVSREKKESFPLTVTSAQKNPTAFYLCASTGLNPYNEQFFGPGTRLTVL.

The chain carries TRBV7-9 and TRBJ1-2, with 8 bases lining up with TRBD1. CDR3 length: 14 amino acids. Germline assignment: CDR1 SEHNR and CDR2 FQNEAQ (reference sequence). J lost 4 bases, V lost 5 bases, and 6 bases had no gene match. CDR3 DNA sequence: TGTGCCAGCAGCGAGGGACAGGAGAGCTATGGCTACACCTTC. This encodes CASSEGQESYGYTF.

There are many counts of this clonotype. This chain connects TRBV10-3 to TRBJ2-1; D is possibly TRBD1 or TRBD2 (5 bases each). The germline CDR1 and CDR2 sequences are ENHRY and SYGVKD. The CDR3 is 13 residues long. V was trimmed by 6 bases and J by 13 bases, leaving 19 bases between them. The DNA for the CDR3 is TGTGCCATCAGCCCGGGACCCACCCCTGAACAGTTCTTC. Amino acids: CAISPGPTPEQFF.

At least ten counts were recorded for this clonotype. The V and J genes are TRBV29-1 and TRBJ2-2, with D possibly TRBD1 on 5 matching bases. The CDR3 spans 14 residues. V lost 7 bases, J lost 0 bases, and 12 bases lay in between. CDR1 and CDR2 from the germline V gene are SQVTM and ANQGSEA. The CDR3 region is CSGRQSANTGELFF. The CDR3 coding sequence is TGCAGCGGGAGACAGTCCGCGAACACCGGGGAGCTGTTTTTT.

This clonotype was seen a handful of times. The rearrangement links TRBV6-2 or TRBV6-3 to TRBJ2-2, with TRBD2 as a possible D gene (6 bases). CDR3 length: 15 amino acids. Germline V lookup: CDR1 MNHEY, CDR2 SVGEGT. V lost 4 bases and J lost 1, with 10 bases in between. The CDR3: CASSSDGGNTGELFF. CDR3 sequence (DNA): TGTGCCAGCAGTTCCGACGGGGGGAACACCGGGGAGCTGTTTTTT.

This clonotype was seen ten or more times. The chain uses TRBV20-1 and TRBJ2-3; D is unresolved. CDR1 and CDR2 from the germline V gene are DFQATT and SNEGSKA (reference sequence). The CDR3 has 10 residues. Deletions cut 3 bases from V and 12 bases from J, with 10 bases between. CDR3 sequence reads: CSARGQYQYF. CDR3 bases: TGCAGTGCTAGGGGTCAGTATCAGTATTTT.

This clonotype has at least ten counts. The J gene is TRBJ1-1, the V gene TRBV12-3 or TRBV12-4; maybe TRBD1 (5 bases). This CDR3 region has 13 residues. V shed 3 bases and J shed 5 bases, with 10 bases lying between them. The CDR3 DNA reads as TGTGCCAGCAGTTTGCAGGGAGTTACTGAAGCTTTCTTT. The encoded protein is CASSLQGVTEAFF.

This clonotype was seen ten or more times. CDR3 coding DNA: TGTGCCAGCAGCCTTGTGGAGGGGGCGAACACCGGGGAGCTGTTTTTT. This encodes CASSLVEGANTGELFF. The V and J genes are TRBV3-1 and TRBJ2-2; the D call may be TRBD1 or TRBD2 (6 bases each). The CDR3 has 16 residues. V was trimmed by 4 bases and J by 0 bases, leaving 12 bases between them. The germline V gene encodes CDR1 LGHDT and CDR2 YNNKEL (reference sequence).

About this clonotype itself: A much more abundant neighbour one base away suggests this may be a read error. This chain uses TRBV7-9 with TRBJ2-1, with D possibly matching TRBD2 (5 bases). Germline V gene data show CDR1 as SEHNR and CDR2 as FQNEAQ (reference sequence). The CDR3 loop spans 16 amino acids. The CDR3 here is CASSSAATAGDNERFF. The CDR3 DNA sequence: TGTGCCAGCAGCTCAGCGGCGACCGCCGGCGACAATGAGCGGTTCTTC.

This clonotype was seen many times. The chain combines TRBV15 with TRBJ1-4, with unresolved D. V was clipped by 0 bases and J by 0 bases, with 11 bases between them. The germline CDR1 and CDR2 sequences are LNHNV and YYDKDF (reference sequence). This CDR3 has 17 residues. CDR3 in amino acids: CATSRDQIGTTNEKLFF. Written as DNA, the CDR3 is TGTGCCACCAGCAGAGATCAGATCGGAACAACTAATGAAAAACTGTTTTTT. Looking up the rest from reference TRBV15 and TRBJ1-4 gives the full variable domain: DAMVIQNPRYQVTQFGKPVTLSCSQTLNHNVMYWYQQKSSQAPKLLFHYYDKDFNNEADTPDNFQSRRPNTSFCFLDIRSPGLGDTAMYLCATSRDQIGTTNEKLFFGSGTQLSVL.

This clonotype was seen at least ten times. The rearrangement joins TRBV10-2 to TRBJ2-1, with 10 bases fitting TRBD2. Trimming cost V 2 bases and J 8 bases; bases outside gene matches: 3. CDR3 length: 14 amino acids. Germline V gene lookup returns CDR1 WSHSY and CDR2 SAAADI. The CDR3 coding sequence is TGCGCCAGCAGTGAGGTCGGACTAGCGGATGAGCAGTTCTTC. This translates into CASSEVGLADEQFF.

The sample holds many counts of this clonotype. The chain carries TRBV5-1 and TRBJ2-1; TRBD2 matches 13 bases. Germline V gives CDR1 SGHRS, CDR2 YFSETQ. The CDR3 totals 16 residues. The ends lost 4 bases at V and 5 bases at J; junction bases unmatched: 6. CDR3 sequence: CASSPRTSGSHNEQFF. In nucleotides, the CDR3 is TGCGCCAGCAGCCCGAGGACTAGCGGGAGCCACAATGAGCAGTTCTTC.

This clonotype has a count of ten or more. In DNA, the CDR3 is TGTGCCAGCAGCCAAGTACAGAAGACCGGCTACACCTTC. Protein product: CASSQVQKTGYTF. The chain has TRBV3-1 and TRBJ1-2; D is ambiguous. CDR1 LGHDT and CDR2 YNNKEL come from the germline V gene (reference sequence). V shed 1 base and J shed 8 bases, with 11 bases lying between them. The CDR3 length is 13 residues.

This clonotype was counted many times. The J gene is TRBJ2-5, the V gene TRBV29-1, with D perhaps matching TRBD2 (7 bases). Germline CDR1 and CDR2: SQVTM and ANQGSEA. The V and J ends lost 3 bases and 5 bases respectively, with 13 bases between them. This CDR3 comprises 13 residues. CDR3 DNA sequence: TGCAGCGTTGATTTCGGGGGGCGGGAGACCCAGTACTTC. Its protein product is CSVDFGGRETQYF.

There are many counts of this clonotype. This sequence joins TRBV11-2 and TRBJ2-2, with D perhaps given as TRBD1 or TRBD2 (6 bases each). V lost 4 bases and J 1 base, leaving 13 bases between the germline ends. The CDR3 has 16 residues. Germline V lookup: CDR1 SGHAT, CDR2 FQNNGV. For the CDR3, the DNA is TGTGCCAGCAGCTCTAAGGGGGGCTTGAACACCGGGGAGCTGTTTTTT. Translating gives CASSSKGGLNTGELFF.

The V gene is TRBV6-1, the J gene TRBJ2-5, with D unresolved. The V end lost 0 bases, the J end lost 8 bases, and 13 bases lay between the germline ends. Germline loops: CDR1 MNHNS, CDR2 SASEGT. This CDR3 contains 14 residues. The CDR3 coding sequence is TGTGCCAGCAGTGAAGCAAGGGCCCGAGTAACCCAGTACTTC. As protein: CASSEARARVTQYF.

This clonotype has more than one count but fewer than ten. This CDR3 fails to terminate in the conserved phenylalanine or tryptophan, so it likely reflects a read error. The chain employs TRBV9 and TRBJ2-5; D is possibly TRBD1 (6 bases). Germline loops: CDR1 SGDLS, CDR2 YYNGEE. V was shortened by 4 bases and J by 0 bases, with 13 bases between the two germline ends. This CDR3 is 15 amino acids long. CDR3: CASSPGTRYQETQYL. The CDR3 coding sequence is TGTGCCAGCAGCCCAGGGACACGTTACCAAGAGACCCAGTACCTC.

The V call is TRBV18, the J call TRBJ1-4, with 9 bases identical to TRBD1. This CDR3 comprises 15 residues. Germline CDR1 is KGHSH and CDR2 is LQKENI. Unmatched junction bases numbered 6, after V lost 5 bases and J lost 5 bases. CDR3 amino acids: CASSSTGQGNEKLFF. CDR3 coding DNA: TGTGCCAGCTCATCAACGGGACAGGGCAATGAAAAACTGTTTTTT.

This clonotype was seen at least ten times. V is TRBV7-8 and J is TRBJ1-1; D is perhaps TRBD1 (5 bases). Per the germline V gene, CDR1 is SGHVS and CDR2 is FQNEAQ. V was pared by 0 bases and J by 1 base, with 12 bases between. CDR3 size: 16 residues. The CDR3 is CASSLAPGPRNTEAFF. In nucleotides, the CDR3 is TGTGCCAGCAGCTTAGCGCCGGGACCCAGGAACACTGAAGCTTTCTTT.

This clonotype occurred many times. This sequence joins TRBV6-5 and TRBJ2-4; no clear D. With 5 bases removed from V and 13 bases from J, the gap between germline ends came to 12 bases. Germline V gene data show CDR1 as MNHEY and CDR2 as SVGAGI. The CDR3 runs to 11 residues. CDR3 sequence reads: CASSQPPLQYF. CDR3 bases: TGTGCCAGCAGTCAACCTCCCCTACAGTACTTC.

This clonotype was seen ten or more times. V and J are TRBV20-1 and TRBJ1-5; 8 nucleotides match TRBD1. The germline CDR1 and CDR2 sequences are DFQATT and SNEGSKA (reference sequence). The CDR3 has 13 amino acids. J lost 7 bases, V lost 8 bases, and 10 bases had no gene match. Here the CDR3 DNA reads TGCAGTCGAGGCAGGGGGCCCAAACAGCCCCAGCATTTT. Residues: CSRGRGPKQPQHF.

This clonotype was recorded many times. This chain connects TRBV7-2 to TRBJ2-2, with D hard to call. The CDR3 has 13 residues. The V end was cut by 1 base, the J end by 5 bases, with 5 bases between. Germline CDR1 and CDR2: SGHTA and FQGNSA. The CDR3 protein is CASSLVSTGELFF. The CDR3 nucleotides are TGTGCCAGCAGCTTAGTTAGTACCGGGGAGCTGTTTTTT.

This clonotype was observed many times. This sequence joins TRBV5-1 and TRBJ2-1; D call uncertain. There are 14 residues in the CDR3. V dropped 4 bases and J dropped 3 bases, with 11 bases sitting between them. Germline V gives CDR1 SGHRS, CDR2 YFSETQ. DNA for the CDR3: TGCGCCAGCAGCGGGTCTGACTTCTACAATGAGCAGTTCTTC. Amino acid sequence: CASSGSDFYNEQFF.

The sample holds a few counts of this clonotype. A much bigger clone sits one base away, suggesting this may be a read error. V is TRBV7-9 and J is TRBJ1-6; no reliable D call. Trimming pared 4 bases from V and 9 bases from J, leaving 10 bases between. In germline, CDR1 is SEHNR, CDR2 FQNEAQ (reference sequence). CDR3 length equals 13 residues. In DNA, the CDR3 is TGTGCCAGCAGCTGGGAACGGATTTCACCCCTCCACTTT. This translates into CASSWERISPLHF.

This clonotype was picked up many times. The chain joins TRBV18 to TRBJ1-4; no clear D gene. CDR1 is KGHSH and CDR2 is LQKENI in the germline V gene. The CDR3 runs to 15 residues. V dropped 3 bases and J dropped 0 bases, with 8 bases sitting between them. CDR3 coding DNA: TGTGCCAGCTCACCGCAGCGCGCAACTAATGAAAAACTGTTTTTT. Residues: CASSPQRATNEKLFF. Full variable domain (outside the CDR3, taken from reference TRBV18 and TRBJ1-4): NAGVMQNPRHLVRRRGQEARLRCSPMKGHSHVYWYRQLPEEGLKFMVYLQKENIIDESGMPKERFSAEFPKEGPSILRIQQVVRGDSAAYFCASSPQRATNEKLFFGSGTQLSVL.

The CDR3 DNA reads TGTGCCAGCAGTTTCCGACAGTCCTACGAGCAGTACTTC. It specifies CASSFRQSYEQYF. This chain connects TRBV28 to TRBJ2-7, with D possibly matching TRBD1 (5 bases). Germline assignment: CDR1 MDHEN and CDR2 SYDVKM. The CDR3 has 13 residues. Between the trimmed V and J ends, which lost 3 bases and 1 base, there was a span of 7 bases.

This clonotype was counted at least ten times. This chain uses TRBV5-1 with TRBJ2-1; 11 positions agree with TRBD2. V lost 4 bases to trimming and J lost 1 base; unmatched junction nucleotides: 7. The CDR3 consists of 17 residues. Germline CDR1 reads SGHRS; CDR2 reads YFSETQ. The CDR3 loop reads CASSVQTSGESYNEQFF. In DNA form, the CDR3 reads TGCGCCAGCAGCGTACAGACTAGCGGGGAATCCTACAATGAGCAGTTCTTC.

This clonotype was observed many times. This chain links TRBV20-1 with TRBJ1-1; D is perhaps TRBD1 (5 bases). The germline V gene encodes CDR1 DFQATT and CDR2 SNEGSKA (reference sequence). V lost 0 bases, J lost 4 bases, and 9 bases lay in between. This CDR3 contains 13 residues. CDR3 coding DNA: TGCAGTGCTAGAGATCGCGGGGGCACTGAAGCTTTCTTT. Its protein product is CSARDRGGTEAFF.